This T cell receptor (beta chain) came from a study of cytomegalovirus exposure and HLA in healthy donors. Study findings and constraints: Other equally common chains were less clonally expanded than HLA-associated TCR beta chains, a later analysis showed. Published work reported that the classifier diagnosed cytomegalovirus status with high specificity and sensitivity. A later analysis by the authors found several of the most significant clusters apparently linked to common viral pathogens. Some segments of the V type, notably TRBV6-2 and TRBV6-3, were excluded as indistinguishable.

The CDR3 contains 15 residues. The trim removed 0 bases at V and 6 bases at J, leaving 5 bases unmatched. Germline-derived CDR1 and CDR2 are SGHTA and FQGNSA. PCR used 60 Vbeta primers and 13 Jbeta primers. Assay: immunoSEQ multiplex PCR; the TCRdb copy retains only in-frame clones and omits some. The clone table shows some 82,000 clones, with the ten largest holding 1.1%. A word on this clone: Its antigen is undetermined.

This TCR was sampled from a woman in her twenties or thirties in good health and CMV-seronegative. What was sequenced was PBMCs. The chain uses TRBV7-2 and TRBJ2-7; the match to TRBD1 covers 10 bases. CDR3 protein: CASSLAGGQGTEQYF. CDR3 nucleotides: TGTGCCAGCAGCTTAGCCGGGGGACAGGGGACCGAGCAGTACTTC.